What follows describes a single T cell receptor (beta chain). Antigen specificity is unknown. The sample is drawn from a study of cytomegalovirus exposure and HLA in healthy donors. Notes on the study in general: Roughly uniform depth of sequencing across donors was assumed in presence/absence analyses. It was likely that a cluster of highly shared sequence variants was a sequencing artifact.

PCR used 60 Vbeta primers and 13 Jbeta primers. TCRdb keeps only in-frame clones here, not all; method: immunoSEQ multiplex PCR. The sample includes about 110,000 clones, about two thirds seen only once; the top ten take around 9%. This clonotype was obtained from a man aged 30 to 39 in good health and CMV-seropositive. The sample taken for sequencing was PBMCs.

CDR3 nucleotides: TGTGCCAGCAGCTTGGAGCAGGGCTATAACTCCTACAATGAGCAGTTCTTC. Translating it yields CASSLEQGYNSYNEQFF. The chain is built from TRBV5-6 and TRBJ2-1; possibly TRBD1 for D (5 bases). V dropped 0 bases and J dropped 0 bases, with 13 bases sitting between them. The CDR3 has 17 residues. The germline CDR1 and CDR2 sequences are SGHDT and YYEEEE.